These 23 T cell receptor beta chains came from one sample sequenced in a study of blood T cell repertoires in COVID-19. The table came from immunoSEQ multiplex PCR; TCRdb's copy has only in-frame clones and leaves some out. The sample records roughly 100,000 clones, more than 80% being singletons. The sample comprised peripheral blood. The receptors originated from a man in his sixties with acute or convalescent COVID-19.

The J gene is TRBJ2-1, the V gene TRBV19, with a possible D match to TRBD2 (6 bases). There are 12 residues in the CDR3. V was shortened by 9 bases and J by 6 bases, with 12 bases between the two germline ends. From germline, CDR1 is LNHDA and CDR2 SQIVND (reference sequence). This chain's CDR3 is CASGTGGNEQFF. DNA for the CDR3: TGTGCCAGCGGGACTGGCGGCAATGAGCAGTTCTTC.

V is TRBV5-1 and J is TRBJ1-1, with 8 bases that match TRBD1. J lost 6 bases, V lost 0 bases, and 4 bases had no gene match. Germline values: CDR1 SGHRS, CDR2 YFSETQ. The CDR3 runs 14 residues. The CDR3 sequence is CASSLAQGGAEAFF. The CDR3 DNA reads as TGCGCCAGCAGCTTGGCACAGGGGGGCGCTGAAGCTTTCTTT.

The V and J genes are TRBV5-1 and TRBJ1-1; a possible D gene is TRBD1 (5 bases). Trimming removed 3 bases at V and 6 bases at J, with 12 bases between. Germline CDR1 and CDR2: SGHRS and YFSETQ. This CDR3 region has 13 residues. CDR3: CASSSTGSSEAFF. CDR3 coding DNA: TGCGCCAGCAGCTCCACAGGCTCGTCTGAAGCTTTCTTT.

The rearrangement joins TRBV5-1 to TRBJ1-6, with a tentative D call TRBD1 (5 bases). Germline V CDR1 and CDR2: SGHRS, YFSETQ. Trimming pared 3 bases from V and 0 bases from J, leaving 10 bases between. The CDR3 has 16 amino acids. The CDR3 is CASSWGLSSYNSPLHF. The CDR3 DNA reads TGCGCCAGCAGCTGGGGACTGAGCTCCTATAATTCACCCCTCCACTTT.

The CDR3 DNA reads TGTGCCAGCAGTTTATCCGTGGGACTCATCTTCAATGAGCAGTTCTTC. Its translation is CASSLSVGLIFNEQFF. The rearrangement uses TRBV28 and TRBJ2-1; D perhaps matches TRBD2 (6 bases). The V gene lost 1 base and the J gene lost 6 bases, with 16 bases spanning the gap. The CDR3 length is 16 residues. Germline V lookup: CDR1 MDHEN, CDR2 SYDVKM.

This clone occurred once. V and J are TRBV7-2 and TRBJ1-2; D unresolved. Germline-derived CDR1 and CDR2 are SGHTA and FQGNSA. This CDR3 comprises 12 residues. V was shortened by 5 bases and J by 4 bases, with 8 bases between the two germline ends. This CDR3 is CASSQRSYGYTF. In nucleotides, the CDR3 is TGTGCCAGCAGCCAGCGGAGCTATGGCTACACCTTC. Variable domain in full (rest from reference TRBV7-2 and TRBJ1-2): GAGVSQSPSNKVTEKGKDVELRCDPISGHTALYWYRQSLGQGLEFLIYFQGNSAPDKSGLPSDRFSAERTGGSVSTLTIQRTQQEDSAVYLCASSQRSYGYTFGSGTRLTVV.

In the case of this clone: In the same sample, other DNA sequences code for this CDR3. The chain links TRBV9 to TRBJ2-1, with 8 positions matching TRBD2. Unmatched junction bases numbered 2, after V lost 1 base and J lost 2 bases. The V gene's germline CDR1 is SGDLS and CDR2 YYNGEE. The CDR3 sequence is 15 residues long. The CDR3 spells CASSVLSGTYNEQFF. The CDR3 DNA sequence: TGTGCCAGCAGCGTACTTAGCGGGACCTACAATGAGCAGTTCTTC.

The rearrangement uses TRBV7-6 and TRBJ2-1; TRBD2 agrees at 10 bases. From germline, CDR1 is SGHVS and CDR2 FNYEAQ. Trimming removed 3 bases from V and 8 bases from J; junction bases left unmatched: 7. CDR3 length equals 15 residues. The CDR3 nucleotides read TGTGCCAGCAGCTTCTTAAGCGGGAGGGATGATGAGCAGTTCTTC. This codes for CASSFLSGRDDEQFF.

The chain employs TRBV6-6 and TRBJ2-1, with 13 bases that match TRBD2. Germline V CDR1 and CDR2: MNHNY, SVGAGI (reference sequence). Germline trimming cut 6 bases from V and 6 bases from J; bases unmatched to any gene: 2. There are 14 residues in the CDR3. The CDR3 DNA sequence: TGTGCCAGCAGGGGACTAGCGGGGATCAATGAGCAGTTCTTC. It is translated as CASRGLAGINEQFF.

Written as DNA, the CDR3 is TGTGCCAGCAGTGAGTCTCCGAGCTCCTACGAGCAGTACGTC. Its protein is CASSESPSSYEQYV. The chain joins TRBV6-1 to TRBJ2-7, with unresolved D. Trimming cost V 3 bases and J 0 bases, with 9 bases left between them. The CDR3 is 14 amino acids. Germline CDR1 and CDR2: MNHNS and SASEGT.

The chain uses TRBV19 and TRBJ2-2; 7 positions agree with TRBD2. V dropped 3 bases and J dropped 3; count of bases not matched to a gene: 4. The CDR3 contains 15 residues. Germline loops: CDR1 LNHDA, CDR2 SQIVND (reference sequence). Here the CDR3 DNA reads TGTGCCAGTAGTATTTGGGCGGGAGACACCGGGGAGCTGTTTTTT. Protein product: CASSIWAGDTGELFF.

The chain employs TRBV19 and TRBJ2-7; a possible D gene is TRBD1 (6 bases). Trimming left V 10 bases short and J 0 bases short, with 16 bases between. Per germline, CDR1 LNHDA and CDR2 SQIVND (reference sequence). The CDR3 spans 14 residues. The CDR3 loop is CANGQFLSSYEQYF. DNA of the CDR3: TGTGCCAACGGACAGTTCCTAAGCTCCTACGAGCAGTACTTC.

The chain employs TRBV19 and TRBJ1-2, with 11 positions matching TRBD1. This CDR3 contains 13 residues. V trimming: 6 bases; J trimming: 6 bases; junction bases outside the gene matches: 3. Germline values: CDR1 LNHDA, CDR2 SQIVND (reference sequence). DNA for the CDR3: TGTGCCAGTAGCCCGGACAGGGGGCATGGCTACACCTTC. Protein sequence: CASSPDRGHGYTF.

The chain employs TRBV6-2 or TRBV6-3 and TRBJ2-3, with 10 bases fitting TRBD2. This CDR3 is 16 amino acids long. The ends lost 2 bases at V and 2 bases at J; junction bases unmatched: 4. Germline V gene data show CDR1 as MNHEY and CDR2 as SVGEGT. This CDR3 reads CASSYAGTSVTDTQYF. In DNA, the CDR3 is TGTGCCAGCAGTTACGCCGGGACTAGCGTCACAGATACGCAGTATTTT.

This chain connects TRBV5-1 to TRBJ2-3; TRBD2 matches 7 bases. The V and J ends lost 1 base and 4 bases, in that order; junction bases with no gene match: 3. The CDR3 covers 14 residues. Per the germline V gene, CDR1 is SGHRS and CDR2 is YFSETQ. This CDR3 is CASSLSGIADTQYF. In DNA form, the CDR3 reads TGCGCCAGCAGCTTGAGCGGGATCGCAGATACGCAGTATTTT.

This chain uses TRBV9 with TRBJ2-1; a weak D match, TRBD1 (5 bases). The V end was cut by 1 base, the J end by 6 bases, with 14 bases between. Germline V gene sequence: CDR1 SGDLS, CDR2 YYNGEE. This CDR3 spans 15 amino acids. Here the CDR3 reads CASSVISRVGNEQFF. DNA of the CDR3: TGTGCCAGCAGCGTAATTAGCAGGGTGGGCAATGAGCAGTTCTTC.

V is TRBV7-8 and J is TRBJ2-6; D not certain. Germline CDR1 reads SGHVS; CDR2 reads FQNEAQ. Between the trimmed V and J ends, which lost 2 bases and 0 bases, there was a span of 8 bases. CDR3 length: 16 amino acids. The CDR3 loop is CASSLYLSSGANVLTF. The CDR3 nucleotides are TGTGCCAGCAGCTTATATCTCAGCTCTGGGGCCAACGTCCTGACTTTC.

J is TRBJ1-4 and V is TRBV7-9; maybe TRBD1 (6 bases). From germline, CDR1 is SEHNR and CDR2 FQNEAQ (reference sequence). Trimming pared 4 bases from V and 11 bases from J, leaving 17 bases between. This CDR3 region has 14 residues. The CDR3: CASSSPGDGSKLFF. The DNA of the CDR3 is TGTGCCAGCAGCTCTCCAGGGGACGGAAGTAAACTGTTTTTT.

This chain links TRBV29-1 with TRBJ1-1, with a possible D match to TRBD1 (6 bases). The V end lost 7 bases, the J end lost 4 bases, and 22 bases lay between the germline ends. In germline, CDR1 is SQVTM, CDR2 ANQGSEA. The CDR3 totals 15 residues. CDR3 loop: CSAIDGQRPGTEAFF. The CDR3 DNA reads TGCAGCGCAATCGACGGACAGCGCCCGGGCACTGAAGCTTTCTTT. Drawing the rest from reference TRBV29-1 and TRBJ1-1, the complete variable domain is SAVISQKPSRDICQRGTSLTIQCQVDSQVTMMFWYRQQPGQSLTLIATANQGSEATYESGFVIDKFPISRPNLTFSTLTVSNMSPEDSSIYLCSAIDGQRPGTEAFFGQGTRLTVV.

The CDR3 DNA is TGCAGCGGGGGTCTAGCGGCCTTATACAATGAGCAGTTCTTC. Amino acid sequence: CSGGLAALYNEQFF. The genes are TRBV29-1 and TRBJ2-1, with TRBD2 matching over 7 bases. This CDR3 comprises 14 residues. With V trimmed by 7 bases and J by 4 bases, 10 bases remained unmatched. Germline V lookup: CDR1 SQVTM, CDR2 ANQGSEA.

V usage is TRBV7-6 and J usage is TRBJ2-1; 11 nucleotides agree with TRBD1. The CDR3 is made up of 15 amino acids. Per the germline V gene, CDR1 is SGHVS and CDR2 is FNYEAQ. V gave up 5 bases and J gave up 6 bases; unmatched junction bases: 6. The CDR3 spells CASSLRDRGSNEQFF. CDR3 nucleotide sequence: TGTGCCAGCAGCCTCCGGGACAGGGGGTCCAATGAGCAGTTCTTC.

The rearrangement uses TRBV5-1 and TRBJ1-4, with 7 bases aligning to TRBD1. V lost 2 bases to trimming and J lost 4 bases; unmatched junction nucleotides: 11. The CDR3 totals 17 residues. CDR1 and CDR2 from the germline V gene are SGHRS and YFSETQ. The CDR3 reads CASSLGLRAGGNEKLFF. DNA for the CDR3: TGCGCCAGCAGCTTAGGTCTTAGGGCAGGGGGTAATGAAAAACTGTTTTTT.

This clone appeared many times. The rearrangement uses TRBV4-3 and TRBJ1-4; D ambiguous. V was clipped by 1 base and J by 7 bases, with 7 bases between them. CDR3 length: 13 amino acids. Germline CDR1 and CDR2: LGHNA and YSLEER. The CDR3 reads CASSQARTEKLFF. In DNA, the CDR3 is TGCGCCAGCAGCCAAGCTAGAACTGAAAAACTGTTTTTT.